The rows below give T cell receptor beta chains drawn from one sample of a study of T-cell reconstitution after alpha-beta-depleted transplantation in children. MiXCR, run by TCRdb on the PCR reads, gives a single entry per CDR3 protein. The table includes 200,000 to 300,000 distinct CDR3 sequences, 9.5% to 15% detected once. The sequencing here drew on PBMCs from the stem cell graft donor, taken from the stem cell graft. The receptors were sampled from a human donor who donated a stem cell graft to a child with acute lymphoblastic leukemia. The CDR3 runs from the conserved cysteine through the conserved F or W. D genes are given only for firm matches. Some rows mark clone size as missing; the rest say once, few, many or name a class of expanded clone.

J: TRBJ1-3; size: many; D: NA; V: TRBV19; DNA: TGTGCCAGTAGTCAAAGACGTAGCTCTGGAAACACCATATATTTT; CDR3: CASSQRRSSGNTIYF
J: TRBJ1-2; size: many; D: NA; V: TRBV5-5; DNA: TGTGCCAGCAGCTTGAGAGGGATGGGCAACTATGGCTACACCTTC; CDR3: CASSLRGMGNYGYTF
J: TRBJ1-3; size: many; D: NA; V: TRBV6-5; DNA: TGTGCCAGCAGTTACACCAGGGGACGAAACACCATATATTTT; CDR3: CASSYTRGRNTIYF
J: TRBJ2-2; size: many; D: NA; V: TRBV29-1; DNA: TGCAGCGTTGAAGATTATAGGGCCGGGGAGCTGTTTTTT; CDR3: CSVEDYRAGELFF
J: TRBJ1-1; size: many; D: NA; V: TRBV11-3; DNA: TGTGCCAGCAGCCTGGGACCCAGGAACACTGAAGCTTTCTTT; CDR3: CASSLGPRNTEAFF
J: TRBJ2-3; size: many; D: NA; V: TRBV20-1; DNA: TGCAGTGCTAGAGATTGGTCGGGAGAACCGATGCAGTATTTT; CDR3: CSARDWSGEPMQYF
J: TRBJ1-5; size: many; D: TRBD1; V: TRBV7-2; DNA: TGTGCCAGCAGCCCGAGGACAGGGGATCAGCCCCAGCATTTT; CDR3: CASSPRTGDQPQHF
J: TRBJ1-5; size: NA; D: NA; V: TRBV29-1; DNA: TGCAGCGTTGATGGTATAGTGGGGATAGACAATCAGCCCCAGCATTTT; CDR3: CSVDGIVGIDNQPQHF
J: TRBJ1-1; size: many; D: NA; V: TRBV12-3/TRBV12-4; DNA: TGTGCCAGCAGTTCGGCCATTGAAGCTTTCTTT; CDR3: CASSSAIEAFF
J: TRBJ1-5; size: many; D: TRBD1; V: TRBV12-3/TRBV12-4; DNA: TGTGCCAGCAGCGGGACAGGGGGCGATTCCCAGCATTTT; CDR3: CASSGTGGDSQHF
J: TRBJ2-5; size: NA; D: NA; V: TRBV7-2; DNA: TGTGCCAGCAGCTGGGGAGCCGGGGCGGGGGAGACCCAGTACTTC; CDR3: CASSWGAGAGETQYF
J: TRBJ1-1; size: many; D: NA; V: TRBV6-1; DNA: TGTGCCAGCAGGCCCCGGCCCGTGAACACTGAAGCTTTCTTT; CDR3: CASRPRPVNTEAFF
J: TRBJ2-3; size: NA; D: TRBD1; V: TRBV7-9; DNA: TGTGCCAGCAGCTTAAGGGACAGCTCCACAGATACGCAGTATTTT; CDR3: CASSLRDSSTDTQYF